A single sample is the source of the 10 T cell receptor beta chains below, sequenced in a study of blood T cell repertoires in COVID-19. The assay was immunoSEQ multiplex PCR, and TCRdb's table has in-frame clones only and misses some. Of about 190,000 clones listed, about 72% are singletons. Sequencing used PBMCs or T cells enriched from blood (not recorded which). The receptors derive from a woman between 45 and 65 years old who had recovered from COVID-19.

This clone showed up just once. The J gene is TRBJ2-7, the V gene TRBV5-1; 7 bases are a match to TRBD2. This CDR3 has 14 residues. V lost 2 bases to trimming and J lost 5 bases; unmatched junction nucleotides: 7. CDR1 and CDR2 (germline): SGHRS, YFSETQ. CDR3 residues: CASSLAGSGDEQYF. The CDR3, as DNA: TGCGCCAGCAGCTTAGCGGGATCTGGCGACGAGCAGTACTTC. Based on the CDR3 plus reference TRBV5-1 and TRBJ2-7, the full variable domain is KAGVTQTPRYLIKTRGQQVTLSCSPISGHRSVSWYQQTPGQGLQFLFEYFSETQRNKGNFPGRFSGRQFSNSRSEMNVSTLELGDSALYLCASSLAGSGDEQYFGPGTRLTVT.

The chain carries TRBV12-5 and TRBJ2-7, with D possibly being TRBD1 (6 bases). Germline V gene sequence: CDR1 LGHNT, CDR2 FRNRAP. This CDR3 region has 14 residues. V was shortened by 3 bases and J by 4 bases, with 13 bases between the two germline ends. CDR3 bases: TGTGCTAGTGGTTTTCCCGGACAGCGATACGAGCAGTACTTC. Translating gives CASGFPGQRYEQYF.

The rearrangement joins TRBV3-1 (or the pseudogene TRBV3-2) to TRBJ1-5, with D possibly TRBD1 on 6 matching bases. Germline values: CDR1 LGHDT, CDR2 YNNKEL (reference sequence). This CDR3 has 14 residues. V lost 6 bases and J lost 4, with 13 bases in between. As DNA, the CDR3 is TGTGCCAGCAGTGGGGGCGGGGGGAATCAGCCCCAGCATTTT. Protein sequence: CASSGGGGNQPQHF.

CDR3 amino acids: CASTDRHGNIQYF. DNA of the CDR3: TGTGCCAGCACCGACAGACACGGAAACATTCAGTACTTC. The V gene is TRBV2, the J gene TRBJ2-4, with D possibly being TRBD1 (5 bases). Trimming pared 7 bases from V and 6 bases from J, leaving 13 bases between. The CDR3 runs 13 residues. Germline-derived CDR1 and CDR2 are SNHLY and FYNNEI. Full variable domain (outside the CDR3, taken from reference TRBV2 and TRBJ2-4): EPEVTQTPSHQVTQMGQEVILRCVPISNHLYFYWYRQILGQKVEFLVSFYNNEISEKSEIFDDQFSVERPDGSNFTLKIRSTKLEDSAMYFCASTDRHGNIQYFGAGTRLSVL.

The chain is built from TRBV9 and TRBJ2-1; a possible D gene is TRBD1 (5 bases). The length of the CDR3 is 15 residues. V lost 0 bases and J 9 bases, leaving 16 bases between the germline ends. Germline V gene data show CDR1 as SGDLS and CDR2 as YYNGEE. CDR3 nucleotides: TGTGCCAGCAGCGTAGATGGCAGGGAATACGGTGAGCAGTTCTTC. Encoded protein: CASSVDGREYGEQFF.

This chain uses TRBV7-9 with TRBJ2-7; 9 bases agree with TRBD1. The junction had 9 bases not matched to a gene; V was cut back by 6 bases and J by 6 bases. The CDR3 has 14 residues. Germline V gene lookup returns CDR1 SEHNR and CDR2 FQNEAQ (reference sequence). As DNA, the CDR3 is TGTGCCAGCAGACCGTCCGGGACAGGGTTCGAGCAGTACTTC. Amino acid sequence: CASRPSGTGFEQYF.

This clone was seen many times. This CDR3 reads CASSYRDRGAEAFF. The DNA of the CDR3 is TGTGCCAGCAGTTACCGGGACAGGGGAGCTGAAGCTTTCTTT. The rearrangement uses TRBV6-5 and TRBJ1-1; 10 bases are a match to TRBD1. Germline values: CDR1 MNHEY, CDR2 SVGAGI. Trimming took 2 bases from V and 6 from J; bases not matched to a gene: 3. The CDR3 runs to 14 residues.

The CDR3 DNA is TGTGCCAGCAGCTTGCGGGGGGGGGATACGCAGTATTTT. Residues: CASSLRGGDTQYF. The chain couples TRBV5-4 to TRBJ2-3; 8 bases fit TRBD2. The CDR3 runs 13 residues. Germline CDR1 SGHNT, CDR2 YYREEE (reference sequence). J lost 6 bases, V lost 1 base, and 1 base had no gene match.

This clone was seen at least ten times. The rearrangement uses TRBV7-9 and TRBJ2-7, with 7 nucleotides matching TRBD1. Trimming took 3 bases from V and 2 from J; bases not matched to a gene: 1. The CDR3 consists of 13 residues. CDR1 is SEHNR, CDR2 FQNEAQ, per germline (reference sequence). The CDR3 region has the DNA TGTGCCAGCAGCTTCGGACAGGCCTACGAGCAGTACTTC. Protein sequence: CASSFGQAYEQYF.

This chain connects TRBV5-6 to TRBJ1-2, with TRBD1 identical over 7 bases. CDR1 is SGHDT and CDR2 is YYEEEE in the germline V gene. Trimming removed 3 bases from V and 7 bases from J; junction bases left unmatched: 12. CDR3 length: 15 residues. CDR3 bases: TGTGCCAGCAGCTGGGGACAGCCCCGTCTAGGTGGCTACACCTTC. Translated, it gives CASSWGQPRLGGYTF. Combining the CDR3 with reference TRBV5-6 and TRBJ1-2 gives the whole variable domain DAGVTQSPTHLIKTRGQQVTLRCSPKSGHDTVSWYQQALGQGPQFIFQYYEEEERQRGNFPDRFSGHQFPNYSSELNVNALLLGDSALYLCASSWGQPRLGGYTFGSGTRLTVV.